The sequence of this TCR beta chain was determined in a study of T cells expressing NK-cell markers. Across the study: The study drew TCR beta repertoires from sorted CD3+CD56+NKG2C+, CD3+CD56+NKG2C- and CD3+CD56-NKG2C+ T cells.

Points on this clonotype: No antigen is known for it.

Template switching by 5'RACE with UMIs generated the TCR beta cDNA. TCRdb reprocessed the 5' RACE reads; each CDR3 protein has one entry and no DNA is given. Recorded for this sample: some 450,000 distinct CDR3 sequences. Overall study findings and caveats: About 1.0-8% of CD8+ T cells in several donors belonged to dominant NKG2C+ clonotypes. Clarity on HCMV specificity was lacking for the expanded NKG2C+ T cell clones.

The CDR3 has 14 residues. From germline, CDR1 is DFQATT and CDR2 SNEGSKA (reference sequence). J is TRBJ2-1 and V is TRBV20-1. This TCR derives from a woman between 18 and 70 years old in good health. The sample taken for sequencing was blood T cells: a sorted CD56 or NKG2C T cell subset, CD4+ or CD8+ T cells, or bulk PBMC T cells (not recorded which). This CDR3 reads CSVKKANKNNEQFF.